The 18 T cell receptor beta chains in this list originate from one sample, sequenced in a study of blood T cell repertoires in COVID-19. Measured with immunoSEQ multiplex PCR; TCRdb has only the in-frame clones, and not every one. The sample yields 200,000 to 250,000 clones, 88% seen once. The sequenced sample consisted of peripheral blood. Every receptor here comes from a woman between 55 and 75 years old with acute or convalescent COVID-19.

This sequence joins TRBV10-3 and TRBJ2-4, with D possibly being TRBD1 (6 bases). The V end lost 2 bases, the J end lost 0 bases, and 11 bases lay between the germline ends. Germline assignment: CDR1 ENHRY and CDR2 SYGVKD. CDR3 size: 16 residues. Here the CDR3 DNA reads TGTGCCATCAGTGAGGGACAGACCTTAGCCAAAAACATTCAGTACTTC. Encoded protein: CAISEGQTLAKNIQYF.

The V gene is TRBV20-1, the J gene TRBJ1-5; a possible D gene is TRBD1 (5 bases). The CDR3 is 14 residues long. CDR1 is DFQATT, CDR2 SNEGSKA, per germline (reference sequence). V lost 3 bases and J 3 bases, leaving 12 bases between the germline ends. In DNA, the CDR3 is TGCAGTGCTAGTCCTGACAGAGACAATCAGCCCCAGCATTTT. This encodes CSASPDRDNQPQHF.

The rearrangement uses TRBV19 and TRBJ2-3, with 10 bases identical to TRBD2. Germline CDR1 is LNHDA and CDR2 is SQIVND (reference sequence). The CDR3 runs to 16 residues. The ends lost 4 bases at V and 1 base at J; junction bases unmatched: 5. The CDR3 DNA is TGTGCCAGTAGTACCTCTAGCGGGGGTCGCACAGATACGCAGTATTTT. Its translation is CASSTSSGGRTDTQYF.

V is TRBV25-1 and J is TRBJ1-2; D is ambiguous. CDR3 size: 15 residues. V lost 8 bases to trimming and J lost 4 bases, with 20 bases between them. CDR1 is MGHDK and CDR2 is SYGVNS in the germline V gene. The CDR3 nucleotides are TGTGCCAGCTCTGGGGAGACACGAACTACCTATGGCTACACCTTC. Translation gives CASSGETRTTYGYTF.

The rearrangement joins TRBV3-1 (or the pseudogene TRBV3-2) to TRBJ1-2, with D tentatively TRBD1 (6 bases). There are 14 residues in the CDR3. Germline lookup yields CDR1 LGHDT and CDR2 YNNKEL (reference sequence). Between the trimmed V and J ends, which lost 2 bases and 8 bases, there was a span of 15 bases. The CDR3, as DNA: TGTGCCAGCAGCCAATTGGAAACAGGGTCCGGCTACACCTTC. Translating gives CASSQLETGSGYTF.

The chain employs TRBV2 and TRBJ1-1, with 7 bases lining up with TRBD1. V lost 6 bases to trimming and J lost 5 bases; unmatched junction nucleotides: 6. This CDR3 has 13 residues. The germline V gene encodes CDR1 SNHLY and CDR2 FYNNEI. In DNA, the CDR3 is TGTGCCAGCAGGCGCGACAGGGAGACTGAAGCTTTCTTT. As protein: CASRRDRETEAFF.

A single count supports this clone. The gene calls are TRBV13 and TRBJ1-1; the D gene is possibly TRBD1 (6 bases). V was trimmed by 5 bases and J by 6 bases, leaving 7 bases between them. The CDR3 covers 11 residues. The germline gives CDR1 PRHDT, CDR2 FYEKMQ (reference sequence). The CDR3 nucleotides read TGTGCCAGCAGCCAGGGGTCTGAAGCTTTCTTT. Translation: CASSQGSEAFF. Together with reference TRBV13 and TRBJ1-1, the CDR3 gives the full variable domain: AAGVIQSPRHLIKEKRETATLKCYPIPRHDTVYWYQQGPGQDPQFLISFYEKMQSDKGSIPDRFSAQQFSDYHSELNMSSLELGDSALYFCASSQGSEAFFGQGTRLTVV.

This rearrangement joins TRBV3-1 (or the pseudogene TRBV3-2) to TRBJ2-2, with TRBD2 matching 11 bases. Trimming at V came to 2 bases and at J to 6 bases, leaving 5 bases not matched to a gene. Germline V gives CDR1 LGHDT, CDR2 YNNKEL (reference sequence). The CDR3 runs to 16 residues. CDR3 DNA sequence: TGTGCCAGCAGCCAACTACTAGCGGGAGTCCCCGGGGAGCTGTTTTTT. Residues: CASSQLLAGVPGELFF.

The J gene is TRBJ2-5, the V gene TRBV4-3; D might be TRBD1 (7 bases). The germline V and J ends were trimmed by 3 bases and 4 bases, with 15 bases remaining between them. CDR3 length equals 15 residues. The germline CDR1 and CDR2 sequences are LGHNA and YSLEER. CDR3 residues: CASSHGGGGLETQYF. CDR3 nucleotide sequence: TGCGCCAGCAGCCACGGAGGGGGCGGCCTAGAGACCCAGTACTTC.

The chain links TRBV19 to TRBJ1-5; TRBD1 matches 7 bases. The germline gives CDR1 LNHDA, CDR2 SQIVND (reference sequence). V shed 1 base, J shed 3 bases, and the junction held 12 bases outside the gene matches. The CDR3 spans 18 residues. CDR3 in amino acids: CASSIGRPGTANNQPQHF. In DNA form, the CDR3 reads TGTGCCAGTAGTATAGGTAGGCCCGGGACAGCCAACAATCAGCCCCAGCATTTT.

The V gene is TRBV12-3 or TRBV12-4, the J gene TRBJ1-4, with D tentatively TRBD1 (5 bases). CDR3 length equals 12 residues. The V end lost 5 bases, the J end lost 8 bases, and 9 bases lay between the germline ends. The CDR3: CASSPHREKLFF. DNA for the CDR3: TGTGCCAGCAGTCCCCACAGGGAAAAACTGTTTTTT.

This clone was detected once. CDR3 in amino acids: CASLRGTTEAFF. CDR3 DNA: TGTGCCTCCCTCAGGGGGACGACTGAAGCTTTCTTT. This sequence joins TRBV30 and TRBJ1-1, with 7 bases that match TRBD1. V lost 7 bases to trimming and J lost 5 bases; unmatched junction nucleotides: 7. CDR3 length equals 12 residues. Looked up from germline, CDR1 is GTSNPN and CDR2 is SVGIG (reference sequence).

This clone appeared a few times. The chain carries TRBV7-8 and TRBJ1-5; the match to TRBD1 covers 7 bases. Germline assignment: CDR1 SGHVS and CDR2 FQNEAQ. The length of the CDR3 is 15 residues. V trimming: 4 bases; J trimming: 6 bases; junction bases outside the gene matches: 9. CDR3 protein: CASSSNRGSGQPQHF. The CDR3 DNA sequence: TGTGCCAGCAGCTCAAACAGGGGAAGCGGTCAGCCCCAGCATTTT. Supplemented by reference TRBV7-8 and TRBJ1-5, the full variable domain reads GAGVSQSPRYKVAKRGQDVALRCDPISGHVSLFWYQQALGQGPEFLTYFQNEAQLDKSGLPSDRFFAERPEGSVSTLKIQRTQQEDSAVYLCASSSNRGSGQPQHFGDGTRLSIL.

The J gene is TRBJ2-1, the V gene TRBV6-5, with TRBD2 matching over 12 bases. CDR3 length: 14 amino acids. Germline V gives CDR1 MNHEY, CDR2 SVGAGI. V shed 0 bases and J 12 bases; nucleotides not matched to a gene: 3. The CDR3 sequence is CASSYSELAGGQFF. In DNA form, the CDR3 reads TGTGCCAGCAGTTACTCGGAACTAGCGGGGGGGCAGTTCTTC.

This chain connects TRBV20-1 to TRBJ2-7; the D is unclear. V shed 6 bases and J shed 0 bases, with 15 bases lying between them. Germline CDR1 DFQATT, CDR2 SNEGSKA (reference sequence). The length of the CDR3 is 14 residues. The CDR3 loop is CSASHSESSYEQYF. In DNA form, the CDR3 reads TGCAGTGCGAGTCATTCCGAGAGCTCCTACGAGCAGTACTTC.

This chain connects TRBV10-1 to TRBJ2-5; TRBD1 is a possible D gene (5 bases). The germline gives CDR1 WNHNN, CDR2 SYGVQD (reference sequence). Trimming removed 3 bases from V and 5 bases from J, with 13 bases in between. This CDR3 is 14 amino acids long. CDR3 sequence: CASSDSDPGETQYF. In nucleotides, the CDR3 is TGCGCCAGCAGTGATTCGGATCCAGGGGAGACCCAGTACTTC.

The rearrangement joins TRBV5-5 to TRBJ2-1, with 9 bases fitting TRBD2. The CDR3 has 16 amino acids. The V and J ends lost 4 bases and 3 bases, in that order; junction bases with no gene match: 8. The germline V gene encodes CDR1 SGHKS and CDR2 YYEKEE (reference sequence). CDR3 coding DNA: TGTGCCAGCAGCGTGATAGCGGGGGCGTACTACAATGAGCAGTTCTTC. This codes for CASSVIAGAYYNEQFF.

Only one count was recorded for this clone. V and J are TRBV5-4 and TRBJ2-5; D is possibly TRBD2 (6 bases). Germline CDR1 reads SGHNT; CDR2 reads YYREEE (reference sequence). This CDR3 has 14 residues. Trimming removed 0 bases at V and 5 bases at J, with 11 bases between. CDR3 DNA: TGTGCCAGCAGCTTGGCTAGTGCGGGGGAGACCCAGTACTTC. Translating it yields CASSLASAGETQYF.